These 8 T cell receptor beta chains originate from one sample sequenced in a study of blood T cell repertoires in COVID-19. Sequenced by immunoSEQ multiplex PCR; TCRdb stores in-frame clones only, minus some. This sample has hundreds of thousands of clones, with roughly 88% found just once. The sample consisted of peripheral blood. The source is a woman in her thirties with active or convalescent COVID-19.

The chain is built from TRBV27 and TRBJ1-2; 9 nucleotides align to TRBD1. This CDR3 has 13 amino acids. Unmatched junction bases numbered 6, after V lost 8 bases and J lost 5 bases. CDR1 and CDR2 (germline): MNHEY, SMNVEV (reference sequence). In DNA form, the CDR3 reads TGTGCCAGCGGTATGACAGGGGGATATGGCTACACCTTC. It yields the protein CASGMTGGYGYTF.

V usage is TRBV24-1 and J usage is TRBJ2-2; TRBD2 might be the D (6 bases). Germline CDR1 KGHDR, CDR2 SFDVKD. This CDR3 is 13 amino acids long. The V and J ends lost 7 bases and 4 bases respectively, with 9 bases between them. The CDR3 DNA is TGTGCCACCAGCCGGGAGAGCACCGGGGAGCTGTTTTTT. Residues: CATSRESTGELFF.

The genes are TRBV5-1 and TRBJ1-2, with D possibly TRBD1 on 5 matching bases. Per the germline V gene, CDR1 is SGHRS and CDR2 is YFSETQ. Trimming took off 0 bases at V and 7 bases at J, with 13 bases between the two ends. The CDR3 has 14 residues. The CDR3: CASSLVQGTLGYTF. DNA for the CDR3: TGCGCCAGCAGCTTGGTTCAGGGTACTCTTGGCTACACCTTC.

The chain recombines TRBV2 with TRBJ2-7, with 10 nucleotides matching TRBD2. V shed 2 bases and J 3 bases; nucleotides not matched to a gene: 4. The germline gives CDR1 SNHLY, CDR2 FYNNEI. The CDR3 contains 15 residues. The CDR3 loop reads CASSETKRGGYEQYF. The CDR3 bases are TGTGCCAGCAGTGAAACGAAGCGGGGGGGCTACGAGCAGTACTTC.

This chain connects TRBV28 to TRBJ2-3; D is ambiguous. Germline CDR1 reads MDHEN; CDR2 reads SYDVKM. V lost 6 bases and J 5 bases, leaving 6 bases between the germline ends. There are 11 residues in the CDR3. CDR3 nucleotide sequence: TGTGCCAGCAGGGGCCAAGATACGCAGTATTTT. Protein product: CASRGQDTQYF.

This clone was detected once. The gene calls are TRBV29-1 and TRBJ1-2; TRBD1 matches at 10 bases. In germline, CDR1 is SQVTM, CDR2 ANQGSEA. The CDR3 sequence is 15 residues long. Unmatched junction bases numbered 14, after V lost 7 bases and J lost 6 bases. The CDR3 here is CSALSPGQGRNGYTF. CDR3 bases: TGCAGCGCCCTCTCTCCGGGACAGGGGAGAAATGGCTACACCTTC.

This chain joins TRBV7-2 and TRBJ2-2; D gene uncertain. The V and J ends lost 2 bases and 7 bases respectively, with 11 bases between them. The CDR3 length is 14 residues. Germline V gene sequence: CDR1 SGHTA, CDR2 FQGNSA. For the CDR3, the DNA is TGTGCCAGCAGCTTAAAGAGGCTTGGCGGGGAGCTGTTTTTT. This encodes CASSLKRLGGELFF.

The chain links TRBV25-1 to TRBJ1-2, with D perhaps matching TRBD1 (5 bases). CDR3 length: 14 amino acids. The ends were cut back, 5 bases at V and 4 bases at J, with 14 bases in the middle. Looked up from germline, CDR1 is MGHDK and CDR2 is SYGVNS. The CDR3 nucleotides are TGTGCCAGCAGTCCTGGGACTGAACTCTATGGCTACACCTTC. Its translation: CASSPGTELYGYTF.